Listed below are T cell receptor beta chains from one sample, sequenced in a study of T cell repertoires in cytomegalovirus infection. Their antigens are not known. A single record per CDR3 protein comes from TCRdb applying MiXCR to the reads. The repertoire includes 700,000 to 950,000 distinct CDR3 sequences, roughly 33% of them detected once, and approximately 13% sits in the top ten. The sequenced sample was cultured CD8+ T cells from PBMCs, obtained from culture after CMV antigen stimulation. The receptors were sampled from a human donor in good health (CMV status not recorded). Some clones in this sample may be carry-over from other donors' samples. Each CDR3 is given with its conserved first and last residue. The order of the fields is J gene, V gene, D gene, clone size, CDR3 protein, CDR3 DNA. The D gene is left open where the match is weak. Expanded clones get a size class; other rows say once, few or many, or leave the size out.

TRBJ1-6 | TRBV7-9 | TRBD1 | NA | CASSLAGTGNSPLHF | TGTGCCAGCAGCTTAGCCGGGACAGGGAACTCACCCCTCCACTTT
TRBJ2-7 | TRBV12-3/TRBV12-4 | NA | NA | CASSFLGGEEQYF | TGTGCCAGCAGTTTTTTGGGCGGGGAAGAGCAGTACTTC
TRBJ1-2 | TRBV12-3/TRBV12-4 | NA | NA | CASSLRDPIIGYTF | TGTGCCAGCAGTTTAAGGGACCCTATTATAGGCTACACCTTC
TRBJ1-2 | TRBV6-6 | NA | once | CASSPDSFGYTF | TGTGCCAGCAGTCCAGACAGCTTTGGCTACACCTTC
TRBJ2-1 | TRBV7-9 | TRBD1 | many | CASSPRGQGAVNNEQFF | TGTGCCAGCAGCCCTCGGGGACAGGGAGCGGTGAACAATGAGCAGTTCTTC
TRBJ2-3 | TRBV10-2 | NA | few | CASSKATATSTDTQYF | TGCGCCAGCAGTAAAGCGACAGCGACGAGCACAGATACGCAGTATTTT
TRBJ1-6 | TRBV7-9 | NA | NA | CASSLDPKSSPLHF | TGTGCCAGCAGCTTAGACCCCAAAAGTTCACCCCTCCACTTT
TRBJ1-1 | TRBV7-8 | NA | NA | CASSPEDSLNTEAFF | TGTGCCAGCAGCCCTGAGGACAGCCTGAACACTGAAGCTTTCTTT
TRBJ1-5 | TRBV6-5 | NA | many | CASSYGGSNQPQHF | TGTGCCAGCAGTTATGGCGGGAGCAATCAGCCCCAGCATTTT
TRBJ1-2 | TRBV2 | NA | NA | CASTYSDGYTF | TGTGCCAGCACGTACTCAGATGGCTACACCTTC
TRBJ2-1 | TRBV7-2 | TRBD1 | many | CASSSWGQGELEQFF | TGTGCCAGCAGCTCTTGGGGACAGGGGGAATTAGAGCAGTTCTTC
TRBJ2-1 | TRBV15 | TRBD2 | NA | CATSSTLAGGTYNEQFF | TGTGCCACCAGCAGCACGTTAGCGGGGGGGACCTACAATGAGCAGTTCTTC
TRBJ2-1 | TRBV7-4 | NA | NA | CASSSGSDPGINEQFF | TGTGCCAGCAGCTCCGGCTCGGACCCGGGGATCAATGAGCAGTTCTTC
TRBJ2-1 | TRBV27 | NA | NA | CASSSEAVYNEQFF | TGTGCCAGCAGTTCCGAGGCGGTGTACAATGAGCAGTTCTTC
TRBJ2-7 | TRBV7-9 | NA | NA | CASSRGGQRAYEQYF | TGTGCCAGCAGCCGAGGAGGGCAGCGAGCCTACGAGCAGTACTTC
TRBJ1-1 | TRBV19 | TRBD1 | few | CASSTGQVPRPNAEAFF | TGTGCCAGTAGTACAGGACAGGTCCCGCGTCCTAACGCTGAAGCTTTCTTT
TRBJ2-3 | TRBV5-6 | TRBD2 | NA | CASNPLAGGTRAGDTQYF | TGTGCCAGCAACCCTCTAGCGGGGGGGACTAGGGCGGGGGATACGCAGTATTTT
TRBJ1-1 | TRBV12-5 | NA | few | CASGFADHSIEAFF | TGTGCTAGTGGTTTTGCCGATCACAGTATCGAAGCTTTCTTT
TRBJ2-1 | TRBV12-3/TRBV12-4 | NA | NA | CASSYTTWGEQFF | TGTGCCAGCAGTTATACGACCTGGGGTGAGCAGTTCTTC
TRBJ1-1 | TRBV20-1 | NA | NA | CSARDLRGANTEAFF | TGCAGTGCTAGAGATCTAAGGGGTGCGAACACTGAAGCTTTCTTT
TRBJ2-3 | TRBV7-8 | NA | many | CASSFMGGRVDTQYF | TGTGCCAGCAGCTTTATGGGGGGCCGTGTAGATACGCAGTATTTT
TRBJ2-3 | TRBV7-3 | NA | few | CASSLGYSRTDTQYF | TGTGCCAGCAGCTTAGGATACAGCCGCACAGATACGCAGTATTTT
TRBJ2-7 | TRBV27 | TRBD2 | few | CASSVVAGSHEQYF | TGTGCCAGCAGTGTAGTAGCGGGGTCCCACGAGCAGTACTTC
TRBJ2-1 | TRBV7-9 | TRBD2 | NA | CANSFGGGKASYNEQFF | TGTGCCAACAGCTTCGGGGGGGGGAAAGCATCCTACAATGAGCAGTTCTTC
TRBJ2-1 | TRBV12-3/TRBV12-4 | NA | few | CASTFVPYNEQFF | TGTGCCAGCACCTTTGTCCCCTACAATGAGCAGTTCTTC
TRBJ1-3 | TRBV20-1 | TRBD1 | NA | CSASDRASGNTIYF | TGCAGTGCTTCAGACAGGGCCTCTGGAAACACCATATATTTT
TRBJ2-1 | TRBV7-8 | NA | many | CASSVYRETKVHEQFF | TGTGCCAGCAGCGTGTACAGAGAGACAAAAGTACATGAGCAGTTCTTC
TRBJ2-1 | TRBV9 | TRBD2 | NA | CASSVEGTSGGYGNEQFF | TGTGCCAGCAGCGTAGAAGGGACTAGCGGGGGTTATGGCAATGAGCAGTTCTTC
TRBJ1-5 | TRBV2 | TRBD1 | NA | CASSDTGTGKQPQHF | TGTGCCAGCAGTGATACCGGGACAGGGAAGCAGCCCCAGCATTTT
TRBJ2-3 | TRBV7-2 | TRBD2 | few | CASSPGTRRYF | TGTGCCAGCAGCCCCGGGACTAGGCGGTATTTT
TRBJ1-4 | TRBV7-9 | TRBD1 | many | CASSYLMGTGNEKLFF | TGTGCCAGCAGCTATCTTATGGGGACAGGCAATGAAAAACTGTTTTTT
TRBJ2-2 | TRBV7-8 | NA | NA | CASSARPDGAGELFF | TGTGCCAGCAGCGCTAGGCCGGACGGAGCCGGGGAGCTGTTTTTT
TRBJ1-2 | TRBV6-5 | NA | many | CASSYSRPLFDYGYTF | TGTGCCAGCAGTTACTCACGTCCCCTCTTTGACTATGGCTACACCTTC
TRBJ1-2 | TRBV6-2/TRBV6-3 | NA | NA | CASSYSGGHLNYGYTF | TGTGCCAGCAGTTACTCTGGCGGACACCTTAACTATGGCTACACCTTC
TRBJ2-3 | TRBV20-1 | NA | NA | CSARTGGRDTQYF | TGCAGTGCTAGAACGGGGGGCAGAGATACGCAGTATTTT
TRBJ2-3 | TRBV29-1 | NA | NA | CSVEDKGDTDTQYF | TGCAGCGTTGAAGATAAGGGGGACACAGATACGCAGTATTTT
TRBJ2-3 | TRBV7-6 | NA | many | CASSLDTSSTDTQYF | TGTGCCAGCAGCTTGGACACTTCTAGCACAGATACGCAGTATTTT
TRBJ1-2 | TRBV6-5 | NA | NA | CASSYTGQSYNYGYTF | TGTGCCAGCAGTTACACTGGACAGTCATATAACTATGGCTACACCTTC
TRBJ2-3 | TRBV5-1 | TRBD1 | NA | CASSWGQGEDTQYF | TGCGCCAGCAGCTGGGGACAGGGGGAAGATACGCAGTATTTT
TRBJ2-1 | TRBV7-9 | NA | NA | CASSPGTGQSRNEQFF | TGTGCCAGCAGCCCAGGGACCGGCCAAAGTAGGAATGAGCAGTTCTTC
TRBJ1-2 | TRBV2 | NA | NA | CASPSGGNNYGYTF | TGTGCCAGCCCCTCGGGAGGGAACAACTATGGCTACACCTTC
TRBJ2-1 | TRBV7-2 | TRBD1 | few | CASDHSRTGVGNEQFF | TGTGCCAGCGACCACTCCCGGACAGGGGTAGGCAATGAGCAGTTCTTC
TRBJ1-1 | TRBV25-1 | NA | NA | CASSDIIENGAFF | TGTGCCAGCAGTGACATAATCGAGAATGGAGCTTTCTTT
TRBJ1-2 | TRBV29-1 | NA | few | CSVDRDPQGYYGYTF | TGCAGCGTCGATCGTGACCCGCAAGGGTACTATGGCTACACCTTC
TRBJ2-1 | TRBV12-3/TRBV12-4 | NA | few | CASSFAGGAYNEQFF | TGTGCCAGCAGTTTTGCTGGGGGCGCTTACAATGAGCAGTTCTTC
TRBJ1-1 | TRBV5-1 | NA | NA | CASSDLTENTEAFF | TGCGCCAGCTCCGACCTGACGGAGAACACTGAAGCTTTCTTT
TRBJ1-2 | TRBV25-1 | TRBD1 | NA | CASSTGQGEANYGYTF | TGTGCCAGCAGCACAGGACAGGGGGAGGCTAACTATGGCTACACCTTC
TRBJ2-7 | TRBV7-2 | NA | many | CASSLDPGSYEQYF | TGTGCCAGCAGCTTAGATCCTGGCTCCTACGAGCAGTACTTC
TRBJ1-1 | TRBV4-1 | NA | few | CASSQDLYMETEAFF | TGCGCCAGCAGCCAAGATCTCTATATGGAGACTGAAGCTTTCTTT